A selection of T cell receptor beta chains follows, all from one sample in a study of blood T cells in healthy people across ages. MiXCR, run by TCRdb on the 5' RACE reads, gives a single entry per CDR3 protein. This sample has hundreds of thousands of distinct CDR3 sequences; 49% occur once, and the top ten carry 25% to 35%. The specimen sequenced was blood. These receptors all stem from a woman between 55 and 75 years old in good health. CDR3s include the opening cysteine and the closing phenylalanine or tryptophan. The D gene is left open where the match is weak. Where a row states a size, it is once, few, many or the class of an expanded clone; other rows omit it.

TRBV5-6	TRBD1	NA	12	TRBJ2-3	CASRYQGATQYF	TGTGCCAGCAGGTATCAGGGGGCTACGCAGTATTTT
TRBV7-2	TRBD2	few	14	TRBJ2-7	CASHTAGPSYEQYF	TGTGCCAGCCATACAGCGGGGCCCTCCTACGAGCAGTACTTC
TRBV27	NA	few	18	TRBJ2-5	CASSSLPQEGGIGETQYF	TGTGCCAGCAGTTCACTCCCCCAAGAGGGGGGCATAGGGGAGACCCAGTACTTC
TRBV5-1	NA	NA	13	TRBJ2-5	CASYEDRQETQYF	TGCGCCAGCTATGAAGACAGACAAGAGACCCAGTACTTC
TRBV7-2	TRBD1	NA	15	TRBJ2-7	CASSTYRGAAYEQYF	TGTGCCAGCAGCACTTACAGGGGTGCCGCCTACGAGCAGTACTTC
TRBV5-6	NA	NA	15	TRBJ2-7	CASSLVGGSPYEQYF	TGTGCCAGCAGCTTGGTAGGGGGGTCGCCTTACGAGCAGTACTTC
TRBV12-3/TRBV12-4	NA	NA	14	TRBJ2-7	CASSPTGLSNEQYF	TGTGCCAGCAGTCCGACAGGACTCTCCAACGAGCAGTACTTC
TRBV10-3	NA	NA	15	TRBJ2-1	CAISAGTGSYNEQFF	TGTGCCATCAGTGCGGGAACAGGATCCTACAATGAGCAGTTCTTC
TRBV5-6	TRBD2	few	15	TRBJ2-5	CASSYRLAGEETQYF	TGTGCCAGCAGCTACCGACTAGCGGGAGAGGAGACCCAGTACTTC
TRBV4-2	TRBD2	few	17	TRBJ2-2	CASSQDPRTSFAGELFF	TGTGCCAGCAGCCAAGATCCTAGGACTAGTTTCGCCGGGGAGCTGTTTTTT
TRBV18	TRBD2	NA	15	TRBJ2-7	CASSPPPSGSYEQYF	TGTGCCAGCTCACCACCTCCTAGCGGGAGTTACGAGCAGTACTTC
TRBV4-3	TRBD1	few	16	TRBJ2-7	CASSQDQGQGGYEQYF	TGCGCCAGCAGCCAAGATCAAGGACAGGGAGGCTACGAGCAGTACTTC
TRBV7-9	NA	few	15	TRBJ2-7	CASSSGPQDTYEQYF	TGTGCCAGCAGCTCGGGGCCCCAGGACACCTACGAGCAGTACTTC
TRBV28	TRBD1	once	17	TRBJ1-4	CASRYTQGAGGNEKLFF	TGTGCCAGCAGATACACACAGGGGGCAGGAGGAAATGAAAAACTGTTTTTT
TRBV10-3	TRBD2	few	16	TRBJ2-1	CATKGLAGKMANEQFF	TGTGCCACAAAGGGACTAGCGGGAAAAATGGCCAATGAGCAGTTCTTC
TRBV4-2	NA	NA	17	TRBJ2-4	CASSQVSGNLAKNIQYF	TGTGCCAGCAGCCAAGTTAGTGGGAACTTAGCCAAAAACATTCAGTACTTC